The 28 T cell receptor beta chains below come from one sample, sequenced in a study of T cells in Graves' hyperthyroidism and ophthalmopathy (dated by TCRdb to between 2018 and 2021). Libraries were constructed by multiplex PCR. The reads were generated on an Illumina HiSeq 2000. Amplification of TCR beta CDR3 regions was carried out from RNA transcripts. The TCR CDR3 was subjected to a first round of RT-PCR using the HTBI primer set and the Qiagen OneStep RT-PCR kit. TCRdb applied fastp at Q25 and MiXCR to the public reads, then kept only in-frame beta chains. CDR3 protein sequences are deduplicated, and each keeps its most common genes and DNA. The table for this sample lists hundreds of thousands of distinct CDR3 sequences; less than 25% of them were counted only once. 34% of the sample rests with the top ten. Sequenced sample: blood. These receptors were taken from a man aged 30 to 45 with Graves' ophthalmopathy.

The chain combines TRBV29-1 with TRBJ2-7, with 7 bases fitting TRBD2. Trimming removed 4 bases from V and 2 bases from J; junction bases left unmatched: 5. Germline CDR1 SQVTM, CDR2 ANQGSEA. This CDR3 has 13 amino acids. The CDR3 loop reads CSVVGRGTYEQYF. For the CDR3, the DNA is TGCAGCGTTGTAGGGAGGGGAACCTACGAGCAGTACTTC.

Here the CDR3 reads CASSLFKSLAKNIQYF. In nucleotides, the CDR3 is TGTGCCAGCAGTTTATTCAAGAGCCTAGCCAAAAACATTCAGTACTTC. The rearrangement uses TRBV28 and TRBJ2-4; D not certain. Germline V gene sequence: CDR1 MDHEN, CDR2 SYDVKM. The germline V and J ends were trimmed by 1 base and 0 bases, with 10 bases remaining between them. There are 16 residues in the CDR3.

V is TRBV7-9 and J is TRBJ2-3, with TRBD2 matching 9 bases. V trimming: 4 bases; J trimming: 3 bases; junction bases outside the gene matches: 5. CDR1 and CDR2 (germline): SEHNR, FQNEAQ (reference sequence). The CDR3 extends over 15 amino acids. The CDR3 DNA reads TGTGCCAGCAGCTCCCCCCTAGCGGGAACAGATACGCAGTATTTT. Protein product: CASSSPLAGTDTQYF. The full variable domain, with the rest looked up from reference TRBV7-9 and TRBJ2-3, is DTGVSQNPRHKITKRGQNVTFRCDPISEHNRLYWYRQTLGQGPEFLTYFQNEAQLEKSRLLSDRFSAERPKGSFSTLEIQRTEQGDSAMYLCASSSPLAGTDTQYFGPGTRLTVL.

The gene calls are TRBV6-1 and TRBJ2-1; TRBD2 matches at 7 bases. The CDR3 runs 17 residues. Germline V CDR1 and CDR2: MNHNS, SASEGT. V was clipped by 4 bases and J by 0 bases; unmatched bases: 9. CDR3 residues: CASSASGRFPSYNEQFF. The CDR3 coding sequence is TGTGCCAGCAGTGCTAGCGGCCGGTTTCCCTCCTACAATGAGCAGTTCTTC.

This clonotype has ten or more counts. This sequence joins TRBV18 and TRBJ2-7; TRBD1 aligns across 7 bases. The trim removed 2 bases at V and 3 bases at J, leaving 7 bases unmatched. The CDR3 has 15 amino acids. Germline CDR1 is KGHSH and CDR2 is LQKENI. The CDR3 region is CASSPLGQGDYEQYF. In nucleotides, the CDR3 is TGTGCCAGCTCACCATTGGGGCAGGGGGACTACGAGCAGTACTTC.

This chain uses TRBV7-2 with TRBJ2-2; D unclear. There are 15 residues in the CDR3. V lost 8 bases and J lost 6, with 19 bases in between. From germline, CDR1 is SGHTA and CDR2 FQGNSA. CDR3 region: CASAPKWRNAGELFF. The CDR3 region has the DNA TGTGCCAGCGCCCCGAAGTGGAGAAATGCCGGGGAGCTGTTTTTT.

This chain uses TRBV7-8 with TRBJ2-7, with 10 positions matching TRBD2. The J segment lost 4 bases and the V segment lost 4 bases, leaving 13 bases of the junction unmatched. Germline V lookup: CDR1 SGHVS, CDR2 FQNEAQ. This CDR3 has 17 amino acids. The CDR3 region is CASSSGGLAGGSYEQYF. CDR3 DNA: TGTGCCAGCAGCTCCGGAGGGTTAGCGGGAGGCTCTTACGAGCAGTACTTC.

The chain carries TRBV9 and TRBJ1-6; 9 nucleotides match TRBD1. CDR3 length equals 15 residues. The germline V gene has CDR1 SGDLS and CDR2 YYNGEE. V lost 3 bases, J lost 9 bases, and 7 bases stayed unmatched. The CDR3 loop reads CASSGGQGRVSPLHF. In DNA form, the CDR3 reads TGTGCCAGCAGCGGTGGACAGGGGAGAGTTTCACCCCTCCACTTT.

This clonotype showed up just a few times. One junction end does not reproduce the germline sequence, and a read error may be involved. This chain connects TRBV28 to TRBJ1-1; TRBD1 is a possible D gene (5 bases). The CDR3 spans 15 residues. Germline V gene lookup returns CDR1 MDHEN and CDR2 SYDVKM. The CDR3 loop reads CASSLNLGRDTEAFF. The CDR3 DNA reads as TGTGCCAGTAGTTTAAATCTTGGCAGGGACACTGAAGCTTTCTTT.

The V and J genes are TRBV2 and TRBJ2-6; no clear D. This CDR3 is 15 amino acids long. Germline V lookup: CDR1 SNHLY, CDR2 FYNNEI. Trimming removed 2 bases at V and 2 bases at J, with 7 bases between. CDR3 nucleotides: TGTGCCAGCAGTGAAATAGGGACTGGGGCCAACGTCCTGACTTTC. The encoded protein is CASSEIGTGANVLTF.

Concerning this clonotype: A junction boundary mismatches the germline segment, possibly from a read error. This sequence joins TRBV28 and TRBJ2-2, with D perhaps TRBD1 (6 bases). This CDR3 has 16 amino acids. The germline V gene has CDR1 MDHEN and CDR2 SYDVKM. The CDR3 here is CTSSLDPLTGPGELFF. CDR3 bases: TGTACCAGCAGTTTAGACCCCTTAACAGGGCCCGGGGAGCTGTTTTTT.

CDR3: CASSAHRGGETQYF. Written as DNA, the CDR3 is TGTGCCAGCAGTGCCCACAGGGGCGGAGAGACCCAGTACTTC. This chain joins TRBV12-3 or TRBV12-4 and TRBJ2-5, with 7 nucleotides matching TRBD1. The CDR3 has 14 amino acids. Losses at the gene ends were 5 bases for V and 4 bases for J; bases not matched to a gene: 7.

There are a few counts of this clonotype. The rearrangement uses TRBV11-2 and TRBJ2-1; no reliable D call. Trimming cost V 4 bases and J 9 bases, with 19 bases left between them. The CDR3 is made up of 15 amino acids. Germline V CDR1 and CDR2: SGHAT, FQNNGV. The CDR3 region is CASSSVGLELREQFF. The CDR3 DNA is TGTGCCAGCAGCTCGGTCGGGCTTGAACTTCGTGAGCAGTTCTTC.

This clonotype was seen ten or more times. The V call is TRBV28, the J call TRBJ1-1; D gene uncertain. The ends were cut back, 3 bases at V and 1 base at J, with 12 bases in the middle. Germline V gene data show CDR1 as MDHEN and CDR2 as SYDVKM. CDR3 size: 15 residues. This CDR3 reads CASSFGGSGNTEAFF. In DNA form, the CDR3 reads TGTGCCAGCAGTTTTGGTGGGTCAGGGAACACTGAAGCTTTCTTT.

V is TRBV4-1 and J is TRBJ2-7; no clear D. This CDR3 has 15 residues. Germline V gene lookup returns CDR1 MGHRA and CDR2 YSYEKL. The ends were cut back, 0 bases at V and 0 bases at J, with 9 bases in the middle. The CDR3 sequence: CASSQDLGSSYEQYF. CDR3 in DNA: TGCGCCAGCAGCCAAGATTTGGGCAGCTCCTACGAGCAGTACTTC.

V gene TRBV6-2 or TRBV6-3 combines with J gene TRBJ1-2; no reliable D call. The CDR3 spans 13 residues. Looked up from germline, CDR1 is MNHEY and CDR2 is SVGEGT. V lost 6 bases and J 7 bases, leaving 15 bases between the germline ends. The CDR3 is CASRDPNLSGYTF. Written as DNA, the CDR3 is TGTGCCAGCAGAGATCCCAACCTCTCTGGCTACACCTTC.

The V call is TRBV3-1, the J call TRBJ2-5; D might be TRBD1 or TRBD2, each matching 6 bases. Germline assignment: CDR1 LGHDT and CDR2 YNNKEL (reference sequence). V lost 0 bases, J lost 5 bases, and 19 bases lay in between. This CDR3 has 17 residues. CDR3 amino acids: CASSQDNSWGAGETQYF. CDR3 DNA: TGTGCCAGCAGCCAAGATAACTCTTGGGGGGCTGGGGAGACCCAGTACTTC.

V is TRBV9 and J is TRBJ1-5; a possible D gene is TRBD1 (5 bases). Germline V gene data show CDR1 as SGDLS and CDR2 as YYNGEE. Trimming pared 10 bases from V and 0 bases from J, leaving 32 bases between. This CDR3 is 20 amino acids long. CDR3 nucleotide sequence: TGTGCCGGCCGGGACGATCCTCCGGCCCGAAATTTTTATAGCAATCAGCCCCAGCATTTT. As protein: CAGRDDPPARNFYSNQPQHF.

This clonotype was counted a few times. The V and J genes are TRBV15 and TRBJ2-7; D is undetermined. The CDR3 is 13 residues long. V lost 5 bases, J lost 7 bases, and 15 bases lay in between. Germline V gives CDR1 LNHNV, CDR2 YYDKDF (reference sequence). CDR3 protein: CATSPRALGEQYF. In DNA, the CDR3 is TGTGCCACCAGCCCCCGAGCCCTGGGAGAGCAGTACTTC.

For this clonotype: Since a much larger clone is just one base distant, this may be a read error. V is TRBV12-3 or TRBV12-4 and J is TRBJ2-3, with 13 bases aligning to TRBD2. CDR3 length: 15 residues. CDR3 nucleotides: TGTACCAGCAGCCCTGGACTAGCGGGAGCGTTTACGCAGTATTTT. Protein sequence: CTSSPGLAGAFTQYF.

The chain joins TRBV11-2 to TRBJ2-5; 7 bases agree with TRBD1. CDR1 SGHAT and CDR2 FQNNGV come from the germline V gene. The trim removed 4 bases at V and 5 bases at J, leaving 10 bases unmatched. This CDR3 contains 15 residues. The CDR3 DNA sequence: TGTGCCAGCAGCTCGCTAAGGGGGCCGGGGGAGACCCAGTACTTC. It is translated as CASSSLRGPGETQYF.

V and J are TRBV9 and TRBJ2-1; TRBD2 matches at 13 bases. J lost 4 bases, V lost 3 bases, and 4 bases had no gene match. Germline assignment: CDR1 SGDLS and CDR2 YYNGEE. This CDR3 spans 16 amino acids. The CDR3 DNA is TGTGCCAGCAGCGCCGGACTAGCGGGAGTATACAATGAGCAGTTCTTC. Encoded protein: CASSAGLAGVYNEQFF.

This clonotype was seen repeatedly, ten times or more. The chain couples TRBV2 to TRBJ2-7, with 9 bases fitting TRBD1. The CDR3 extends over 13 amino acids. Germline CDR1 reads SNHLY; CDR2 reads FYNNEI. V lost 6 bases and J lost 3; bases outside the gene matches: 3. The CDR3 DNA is TGTGCCAGCAGCAGGGACAGGGTCTACGAGCAGTACTTC. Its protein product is CASSRDRVYEQYF.

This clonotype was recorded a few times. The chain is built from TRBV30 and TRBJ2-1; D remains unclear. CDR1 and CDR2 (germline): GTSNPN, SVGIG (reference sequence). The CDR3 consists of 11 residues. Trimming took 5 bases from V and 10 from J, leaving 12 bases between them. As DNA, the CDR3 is TGTGCCTGGCTTCACCGGGCCGAGCAGTTCTTC. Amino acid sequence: CAWLHRAEQFF.

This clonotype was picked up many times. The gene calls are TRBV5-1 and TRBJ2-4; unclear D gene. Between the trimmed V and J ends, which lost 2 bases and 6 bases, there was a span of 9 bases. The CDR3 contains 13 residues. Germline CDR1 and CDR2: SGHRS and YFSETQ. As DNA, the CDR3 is TGCGCCAGCAGCTTTATGGGTAGAAACATTCAGTACTTC. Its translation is CASSFMGRNIQYF.

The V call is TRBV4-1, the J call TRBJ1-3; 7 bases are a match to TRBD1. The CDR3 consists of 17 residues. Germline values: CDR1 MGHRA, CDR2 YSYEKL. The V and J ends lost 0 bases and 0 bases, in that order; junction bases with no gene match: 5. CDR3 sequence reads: CASSQETTGLSGNTIYF. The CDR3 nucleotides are TGCGCCAGCAGCCAAGAAACGACAGGGCTCTCTGGAAACACCATATATTTT.

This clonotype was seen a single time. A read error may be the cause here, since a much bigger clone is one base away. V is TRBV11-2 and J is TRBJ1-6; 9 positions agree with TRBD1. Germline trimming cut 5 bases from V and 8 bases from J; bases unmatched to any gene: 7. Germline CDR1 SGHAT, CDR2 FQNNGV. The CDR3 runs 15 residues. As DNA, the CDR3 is TGTGCCAGCAGCGTAAGACAGGGGGAAGATTCACCCCTCCACTTT. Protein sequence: CASSVRQGEDSPLHF.

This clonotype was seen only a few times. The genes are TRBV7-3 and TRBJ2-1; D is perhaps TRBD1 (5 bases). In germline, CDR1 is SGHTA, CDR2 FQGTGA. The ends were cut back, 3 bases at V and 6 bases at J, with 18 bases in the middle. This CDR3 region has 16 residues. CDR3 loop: CASSFYDSSGRNEQFF. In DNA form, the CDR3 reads TGTGCCAGCAGCTTTTACGACAGTAGTGGACGCAATGAGCAGTTCTTC.